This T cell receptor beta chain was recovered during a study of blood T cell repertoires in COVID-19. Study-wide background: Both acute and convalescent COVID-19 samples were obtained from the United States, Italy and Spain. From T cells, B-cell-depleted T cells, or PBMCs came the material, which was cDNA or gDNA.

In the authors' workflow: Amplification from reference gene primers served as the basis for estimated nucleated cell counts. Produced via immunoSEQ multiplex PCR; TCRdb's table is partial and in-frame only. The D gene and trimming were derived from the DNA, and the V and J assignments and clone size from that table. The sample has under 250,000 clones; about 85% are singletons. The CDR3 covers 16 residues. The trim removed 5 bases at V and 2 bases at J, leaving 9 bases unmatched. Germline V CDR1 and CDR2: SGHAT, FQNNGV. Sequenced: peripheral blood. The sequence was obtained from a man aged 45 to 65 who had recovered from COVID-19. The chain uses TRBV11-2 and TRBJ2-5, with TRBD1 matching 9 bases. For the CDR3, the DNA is TGTGCCAGCAGCATACGACAGGGGGTACCTCAAGAGACCCAGTACTTC. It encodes CASSIRQGVPQETQYF.